This entry lists 6 T cell receptor beta chains sequenced from one sample in a study of PD-L1 blockade in urothelial cancer. Time point reported: peripheral blood 6 weeks after treatment start. The data were produced by immunoSEQ multiplex PCR, yet TCRdb's version contains in-frame clones alone and is incomplete. The sample has approximately 79,000 clones; 85% to 95% are singletons. The source was PBMCs, collected around atezolizumab (anti-PD-L1) treatment. Receptors were obtained from a woman of 80 years or more with urothelial cancer.

This clone was seen just once. The chain combines TRBV28 with TRBJ2-7; 10 positions match TRBD1. The germline gives CDR1 MDHEN, CDR2 SYDVKM. V shed 5 bases, J shed 4 bases, and the junction held 8 bases outside the gene matches. The CDR3 spans 15 residues. The CDR3 protein is CASSPPGTGEYEQYF. The CDR3 region has the DNA TGTGCCAGCAGTCCACCGGGGACAGGGGAATACGAGCAGTACTTC.

This clone appeared a single time. CDR3: CASSEGGSSRARQYF. The CDR3 DNA follows: TGTGCCAGCAGTGAAGGGGGAAGTTCGAGGGCTAGGCAGTACTTC. V usage is TRBV6-1 and J usage is TRBJ2-7, with TRBD2 as a possible D gene (5 bases). The V end was cut by 1 base, the J end by 9 bases, with 19 bases between. Per the germline V gene, CDR1 is MNHNS and CDR2 is SASEGT. There are 15 residues in the CDR3.

The chain recombines TRBV6-1 with TRBJ1-5; D gene unclear. CDR1 and CDR2 from the germline V gene are MNHNS and SASEGT. The length of the CDR3 is 15 residues. V lost 5 bases, J lost 5 bases, and 16 bases lay in between. CDR3 amino acids: CASSTFRGGDQPQHF. The CDR3 DNA reads as TGTGCCAGCAGTACCTTTCGGGGTGGCGATCAGCCCCAGCATTTT.

The chain couples TRBV6-1 to TRBJ2-1, with D possibly TRBD2 on 7 matching bases. This CDR3 has 15 residues. Germline-derived CDR1 and CDR2 are MNHNS and SASEGT. Trimming removed 3 bases at V and 8 bases at J, with 17 bases between. CDR3 residues: CASSETGGPVDEQFF. The CDR3, as DNA: TGTGCCAGCAGTGAGACGGGGGGCCCGGTAGATGAGCAGTTCTTC.

The CDR3 sequence: CASSLAGGTEAFF. In nucleotides, the CDR3 is TGTGCCAGCAGTTTAGCCGGGGGCACTGAAGCTTTCTTT. V and J are TRBV27 and TRBJ1-1, with TRBD1 as a possible D gene (5 bases). CDR3 length equals 13 residues. Per the germline V gene, CDR1 is MNHEY and CDR2 is SMNVEV (reference sequence). V was clipped by 2 bases and J by 4 bases, with 8 bases between them.

This chain joins TRBV19 and TRBJ2-1, with D unresolved. The CDR3 has 11 amino acids. The V and J ends lost 5 bases and 9 bases respectively, with 8 bases between them. The germline V gene encodes CDR1 LNHDA and CDR2 SQIVND (reference sequence). The CDR3 region is CASSARSEQFF. CDR3 DNA: TGTGCCAGTAGTGCCAGATCTGAGCAGTTCTTC. The complete variable domain, with remaining parts taken from reference TRBV19 and TRBJ2-1, reads DGGITQSPKYLFRKEGQNVTLSCEQNLNHDAMYWYRQDPGQGLRLIYYSQIVNDFQKGDIAEGYSVSREKKESFPLTVTSAQKNPTAFYLCASSARSEQFFGPGTRLTVL.